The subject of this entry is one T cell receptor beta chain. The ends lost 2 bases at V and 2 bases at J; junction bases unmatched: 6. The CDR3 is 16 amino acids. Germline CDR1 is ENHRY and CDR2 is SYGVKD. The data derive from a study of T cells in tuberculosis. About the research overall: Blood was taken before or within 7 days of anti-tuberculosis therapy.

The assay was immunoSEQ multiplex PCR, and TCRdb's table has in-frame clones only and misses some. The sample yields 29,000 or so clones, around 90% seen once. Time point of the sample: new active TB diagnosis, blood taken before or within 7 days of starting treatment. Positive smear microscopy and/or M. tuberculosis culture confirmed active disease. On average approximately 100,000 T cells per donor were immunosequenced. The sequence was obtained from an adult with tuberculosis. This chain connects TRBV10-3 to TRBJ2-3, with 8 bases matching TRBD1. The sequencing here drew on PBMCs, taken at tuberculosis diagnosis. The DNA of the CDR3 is TGTGCCATCAGTGAGCCAGACAGGGGCGACACAGATACGCAGTATTTT. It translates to CAISEPDRGDTDTQYF.